The clone carrying this T cell receptor (beta chain) was picked up a small number of times. These data come from a study of blood T cell repertoires in COVID-19. Study at large: Acute and convalescent COVID-19 samples came from the United States, Italy and Spain. PBMCs, B-cell-depleted T cells, or T cells were the source of the cDNA or gDNA that made up the material.

Germline CDR1 reads MNHNS; CDR2 reads SASEGT. There are 15 residues in the CDR3. With 1 base clipped from V and 2 bases from J, the junction kept 1 base outside the gene matches. The authors' processing: Quantification of nucleated cells was approximated via reference gene primer amplification. Profiling relied on immunoSEQ multiplex PCR, and the TCRdb table lists in-frame clones only, not all of them. Clonal size and the V and J genes are those of that table, whereas D and trimming came from the DNA. In the table there are under 9,000 clones, about nine tenths of which are singletons. Sequencing was done on a sample of peripheral blood. This clonotype originated in a human donor with active COVID-19. The donor label of this sample is uncertain. V and J are TRBV6-1 and TRBJ1-3; 8 positions agree with TRBD1. The CDR3 loop is CASSEETGAGNTIYF. The CDR3 nucleotides read TGTGCCAGCAGTGAAGAGACAGGGGCTGGAAACACCATATATTTT.